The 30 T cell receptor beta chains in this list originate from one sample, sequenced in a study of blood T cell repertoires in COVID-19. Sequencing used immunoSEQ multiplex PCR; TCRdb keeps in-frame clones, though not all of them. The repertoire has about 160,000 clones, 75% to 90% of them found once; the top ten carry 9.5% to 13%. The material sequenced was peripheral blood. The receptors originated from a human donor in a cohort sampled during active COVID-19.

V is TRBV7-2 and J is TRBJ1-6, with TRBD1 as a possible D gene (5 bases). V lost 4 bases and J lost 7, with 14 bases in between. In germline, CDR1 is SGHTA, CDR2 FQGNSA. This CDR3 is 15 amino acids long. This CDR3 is CASSSAWGGNSPLHF. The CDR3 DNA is TGTGCCAGCAGCTCCGCTTGGGGGGGGAATTCACCCCTCCACTTT.

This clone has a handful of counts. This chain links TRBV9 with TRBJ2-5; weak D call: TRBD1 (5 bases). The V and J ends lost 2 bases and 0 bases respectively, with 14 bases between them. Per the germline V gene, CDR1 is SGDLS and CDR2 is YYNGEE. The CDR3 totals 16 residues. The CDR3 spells CASSVGPIWYQETQYF. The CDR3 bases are TGTGCCAGCAGCGTGGGGCCAATTTGGTACCAAGAGACCCAGTACTTC.

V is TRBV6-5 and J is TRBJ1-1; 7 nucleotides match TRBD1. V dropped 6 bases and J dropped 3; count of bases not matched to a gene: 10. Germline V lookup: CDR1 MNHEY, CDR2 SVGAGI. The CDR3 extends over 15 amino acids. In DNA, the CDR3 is TGTGCCAGCAGCCGTCCAACAGGGGCGGACACTGAAGCTTTCTTT. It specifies CASSRPTGADTEAFF.

In DNA, the CDR3 is TGTGCCAGCAGTTTAACAGGGCCCTACAATGAGCAGTTCTTC. Translated: CASSLTGPYNEQFF. The chain carries TRBV27 and TRBJ2-1; D might be TRBD1 (6 bases). CDR1 and CDR2 (germline): MNHEY, SMNVEV (reference sequence). Trimming cost V 2 bases and J 2 bases, with 7 bases left between them. The CDR3 is 14 residues long.

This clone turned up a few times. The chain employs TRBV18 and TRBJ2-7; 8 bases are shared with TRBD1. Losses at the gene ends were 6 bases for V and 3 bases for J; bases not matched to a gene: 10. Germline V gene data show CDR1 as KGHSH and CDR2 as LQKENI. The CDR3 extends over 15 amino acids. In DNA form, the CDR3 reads TGTGCCAGCTCGACCGGGACAGGAGATATCTACGAGCAGTACTTC. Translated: CASSTGTGDIYEQYF. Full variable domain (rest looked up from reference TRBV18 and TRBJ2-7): NAGVMQNPRHLVRRRGQEARLRCSPMKGHSHVYWYRQLPEEGLKFMVYLQKENIIDESGMPKERFSAEFPKEGPSILRIQQVVRGDSAAYFCASSTGTGDIYEQYFGPGTRLTVT.

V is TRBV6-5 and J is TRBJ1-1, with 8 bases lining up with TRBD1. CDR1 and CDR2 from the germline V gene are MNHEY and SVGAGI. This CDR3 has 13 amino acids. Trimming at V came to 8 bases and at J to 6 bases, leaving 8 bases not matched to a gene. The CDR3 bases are TGTGCCAGCTTATACAGGGGGGCGTCTGAAGCTTTCTTT. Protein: CASLYRGASEAFF.

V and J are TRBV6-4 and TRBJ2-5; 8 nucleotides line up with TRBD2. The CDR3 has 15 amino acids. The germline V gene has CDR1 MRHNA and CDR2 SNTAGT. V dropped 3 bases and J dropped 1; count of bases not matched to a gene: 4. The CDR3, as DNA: TGTGCCAGCAGTGAACGTGCGGGGGGCCAAGAGACCCAGTACTTC. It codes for CASSERAGGQETQYF.

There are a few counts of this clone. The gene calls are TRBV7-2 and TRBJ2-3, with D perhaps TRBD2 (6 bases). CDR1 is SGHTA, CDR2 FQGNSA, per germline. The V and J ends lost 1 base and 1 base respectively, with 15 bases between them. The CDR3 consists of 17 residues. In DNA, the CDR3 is TGTGCCAGCAGCTTAGTATCCGGGAGAGGACGCACAGATACGCAGTATTTT. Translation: CASSLVSGRGRTDTQYF.

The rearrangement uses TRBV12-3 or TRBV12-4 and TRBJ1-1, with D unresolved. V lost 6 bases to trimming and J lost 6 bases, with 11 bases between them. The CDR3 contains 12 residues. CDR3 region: CASRSTRSEAFF. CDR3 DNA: TGTGCCAGCAGGTCGACACGGTCTGAAGCTTTCTTT.

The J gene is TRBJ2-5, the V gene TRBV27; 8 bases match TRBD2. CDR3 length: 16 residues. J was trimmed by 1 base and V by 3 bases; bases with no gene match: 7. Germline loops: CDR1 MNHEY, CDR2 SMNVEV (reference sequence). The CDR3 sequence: CASSFTASGPQETQYF. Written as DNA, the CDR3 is TGTGCCAGCAGTTTTACGGCTAGCGGGCCCCAAGAGACCCAGTACTTC.

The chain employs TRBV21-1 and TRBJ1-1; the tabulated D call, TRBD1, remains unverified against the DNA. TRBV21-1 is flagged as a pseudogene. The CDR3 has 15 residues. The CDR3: CASSKIEAGDTEAFF. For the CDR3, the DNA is TGTGCCAGCAGCAAAATTGAGGCAGGGGACACTGAAGCTTTCTTT.

The CDR3 bases are TGTGCCATCAGTGGGACCTGGGAGGGCCAAGAGACCCAGTACTTC. Protein sequence: CAISGTWEGQETQYF. The J gene is TRBJ2-5, the V gene TRBV10-3; 7 positions agree with TRBD2. The junction had 6 bases not matched to a gene; V was cut back by 4 bases and J by 1 base. From germline, CDR1 is ENHRY and CDR2 SYGVKD. This CDR3 has 15 residues.

The DNA for the CDR3 is TGCGCCAGCAGTGTGGCGGCTAGCAATCAGCCCCAGCATTTT. It translates to CASSVAASNQPQHF. This chain links TRBV10-2 with TRBJ1-5; D unclear. Germline V gene lookup returns CDR1 WSHSY and CDR2 SAAADI. Trimming stripped 4 bases from V and 0 bases from J, with 7 bases between. The CDR3 loop spans 14 amino acids.

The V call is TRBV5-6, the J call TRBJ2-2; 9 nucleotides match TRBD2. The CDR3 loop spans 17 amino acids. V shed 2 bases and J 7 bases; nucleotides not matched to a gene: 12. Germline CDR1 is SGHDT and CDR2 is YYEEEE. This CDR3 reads CASSFLGREGPDGELFF. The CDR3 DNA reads TGTGCCAGCAGCTTCCTCGGGCGGGAGGGCCCTGACGGGGAGCTGTTTTTT.

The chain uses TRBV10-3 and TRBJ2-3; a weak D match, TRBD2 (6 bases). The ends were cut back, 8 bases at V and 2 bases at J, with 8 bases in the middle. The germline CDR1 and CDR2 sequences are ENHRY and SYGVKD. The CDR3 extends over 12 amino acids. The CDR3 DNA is TGTGCCATCTGGGGGGACACAGATACGCAGTATTTT. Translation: CAIWGDTDTQYF.

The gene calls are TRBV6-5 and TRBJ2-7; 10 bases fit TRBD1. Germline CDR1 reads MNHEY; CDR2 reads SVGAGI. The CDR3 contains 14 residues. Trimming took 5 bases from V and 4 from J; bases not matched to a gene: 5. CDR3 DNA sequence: TGTGCCAGCAGTCCAGGACAGGGGGAATACGAGCAGTACTTC. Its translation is CASSPGQGEYEQYF.

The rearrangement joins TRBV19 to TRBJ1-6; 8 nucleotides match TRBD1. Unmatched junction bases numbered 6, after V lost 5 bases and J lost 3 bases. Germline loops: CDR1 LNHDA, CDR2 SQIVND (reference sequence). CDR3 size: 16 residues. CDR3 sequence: CASSPPDRGYNSPLHF. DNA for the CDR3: TGTGCCAGTAGTCCGCCCGACAGGGGCTATAATTCACCCCTCCACTTT.

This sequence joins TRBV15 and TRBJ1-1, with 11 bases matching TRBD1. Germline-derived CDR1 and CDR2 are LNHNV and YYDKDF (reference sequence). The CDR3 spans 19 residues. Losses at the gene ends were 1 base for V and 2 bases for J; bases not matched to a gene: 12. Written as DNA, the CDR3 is TGTGCCACCAGCAGAGGCTGGACAGGGGGCGTCCTACGAAACACTGAAGCTTTCTTT. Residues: CATSRGWTGGVLRNTEAFF.

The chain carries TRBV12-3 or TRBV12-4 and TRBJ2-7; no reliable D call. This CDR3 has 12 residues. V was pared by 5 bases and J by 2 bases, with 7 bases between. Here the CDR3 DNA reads TGTGCCAGCAGTCCTGACACCTACGAGCAGTACTTC. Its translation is CASSPDTYEQYF.

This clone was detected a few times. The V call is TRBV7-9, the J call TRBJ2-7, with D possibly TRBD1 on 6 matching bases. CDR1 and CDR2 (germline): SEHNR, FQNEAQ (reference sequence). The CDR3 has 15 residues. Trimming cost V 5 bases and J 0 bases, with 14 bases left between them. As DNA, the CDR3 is TGTGCCAGCAGCCCCCAACAGGGCACCTCCTACGAGCAGTACTTC. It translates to CASSPQQGTSYEQYF.

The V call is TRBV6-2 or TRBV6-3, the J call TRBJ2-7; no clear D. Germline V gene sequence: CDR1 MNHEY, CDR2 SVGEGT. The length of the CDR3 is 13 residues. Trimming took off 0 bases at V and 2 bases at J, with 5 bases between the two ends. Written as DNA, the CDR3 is TGTGCCAGCAGTTACTCGATAGCCTACGAGCAGTACTTC. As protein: CASSYSIAYEQYF.

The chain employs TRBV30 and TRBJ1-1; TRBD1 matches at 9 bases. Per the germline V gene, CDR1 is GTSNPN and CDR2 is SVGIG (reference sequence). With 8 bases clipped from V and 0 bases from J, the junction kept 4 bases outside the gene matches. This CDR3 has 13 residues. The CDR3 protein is CAGDRDMNTEAFF. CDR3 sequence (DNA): TGTGCCGGGGACAGGGACATGAACACTGAAGCTTTCTTT.

The CDR3, as DNA: TGTGCCAGCAGCCCCCGGTACGGCACCGGGGAGCTGTTTTTT. Residues: CASSPRYGTGELFF. The chain employs TRBV14 and TRBJ2-2; D unresolved. Germline CDR1 reads SGHDN; CDR2 reads FVKESK. The CDR3 is made up of 14 amino acids. V was pared by 4 bases and J by 4 bases, with 10 bases between.

The CDR3 reads CASTPGQGPTGEQYF. CDR3 nucleotide sequence: TGTGCCAGTACCCCGGGGCAGGGGCCAACCGGGGAGCAGTACTTC. The chain employs TRBV19 and TRBJ2-7; possible D gene TRBD1, 6 bases. Looked up from germline, CDR1 is LNHDA and CDR2 is SQIVND (reference sequence). V lost 7 bases to trimming and J lost 7 bases, with 23 bases between them. The CDR3 sequence is 15 residues long.

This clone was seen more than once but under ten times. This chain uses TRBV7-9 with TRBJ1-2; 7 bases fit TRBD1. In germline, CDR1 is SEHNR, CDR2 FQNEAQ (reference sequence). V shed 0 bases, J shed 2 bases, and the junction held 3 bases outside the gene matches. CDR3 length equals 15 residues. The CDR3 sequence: CASSLAGTDNYGYTF. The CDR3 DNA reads TGTGCCAGCAGCTTAGCGGGGACAGACAACTATGGCTACACCTTC. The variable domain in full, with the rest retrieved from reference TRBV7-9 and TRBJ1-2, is DTGVSQNPRHKITKRGQNVTFRCDPISEHNRLYWYRQTLGQGPEFLTYFQNEAQLEKSRLLSDRFSAERPKGSFSTLEIQRTEQGDSAMYLCASSLAGTDNYGYTFGSGTRLTVV.

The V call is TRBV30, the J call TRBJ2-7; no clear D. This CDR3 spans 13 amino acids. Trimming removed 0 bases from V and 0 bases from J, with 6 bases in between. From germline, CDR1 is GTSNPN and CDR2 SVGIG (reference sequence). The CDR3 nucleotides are TGTGCCTGGAGTGTGGGCATCTCCTACGAGCAGTACTTC. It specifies CAWSVGISYEQYF.

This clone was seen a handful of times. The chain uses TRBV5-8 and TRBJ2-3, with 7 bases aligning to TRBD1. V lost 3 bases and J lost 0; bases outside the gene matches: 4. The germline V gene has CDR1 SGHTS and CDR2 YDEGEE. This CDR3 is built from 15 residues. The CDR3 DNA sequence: TGTGCCAGCAGCTCCGGGACAGCTAGCACAGATACGCAGTATTTT. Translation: CASSSGTASTDTQYF.

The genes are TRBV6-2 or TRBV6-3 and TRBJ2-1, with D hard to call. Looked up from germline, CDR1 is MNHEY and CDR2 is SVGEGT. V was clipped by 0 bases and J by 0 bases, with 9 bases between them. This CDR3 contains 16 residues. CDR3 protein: CASSYSAWSSYNEQFF. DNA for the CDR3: TGTGCCAGCAGTTACTCGGCGTGGAGCTCCTACAATGAGCAGTTCTTC.

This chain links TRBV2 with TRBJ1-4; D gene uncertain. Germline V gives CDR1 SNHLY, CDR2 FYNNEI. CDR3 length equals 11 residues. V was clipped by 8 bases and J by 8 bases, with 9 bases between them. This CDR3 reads CASSLKEKLFF. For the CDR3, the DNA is TGTGCCAGCTCGCTAAAGGAAAAACTGTTTTTT. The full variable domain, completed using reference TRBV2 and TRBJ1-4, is EPEVTQTPSHQVTQMGQEVILRCVPISNHLYFYWYRQILGQKVEFLVSFYNNEISEKSEIFDDQFSVERPDGSNFTLKIRSTKLEDSAMYFCASSLKEKLFFGSGTQLSVL.

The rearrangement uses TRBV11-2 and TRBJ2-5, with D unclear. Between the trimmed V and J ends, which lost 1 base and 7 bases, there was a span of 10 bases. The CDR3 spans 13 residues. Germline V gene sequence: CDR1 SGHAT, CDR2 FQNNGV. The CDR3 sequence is CASSLVPLRTQYF. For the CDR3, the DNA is TGTGCCAGCAGCTTAGTGCCCCTGAGGACCCAGTACTTC.